The 14 T cell receptor beta chains presented below share a single source sample, sequenced in a study of cytomegalovirus exposure and HLA in healthy donors. Clones were read by immunoSEQ multiplex PCR, and TCRdb kept only the in-frame ones, dropping some. This table has more than 95,000 clones, about 91% appearing once. Sequencing was carried out using PBMCs. The receptors derive from a man aged 18 to 35 in good health and CMV-seronegative.

The V and J genes are TRBV11-3 and TRBJ2-1; D gene ambiguous. The CDR3 has 15 residues. Trimming took off 5 bases at V and 0 bases at J, with 11 bases between the two ends. Looked up from germline, CDR1 is SGHNT and CDR2 is YENEEA. This CDR3 reads CASSIGRSSYNEQFF. CDR3 in DNA: TGTGCCAGCAGCATAGGACGGAGCTCCTACAATGAGCAGTTCTTC.

The V gene is TRBV27, the J gene TRBJ2-3; no definite D call. V lost 6 bases, J lost 2 bases, and 21 bases lay in between. The CDR3 sequence is 17 residues long. CDR1 is MNHEY and CDR2 is SMNVEV in the germline V gene (reference sequence). The chain's CDR3 is CASSPPGVRVYTDTQYF. The CDR3 bases are TGTGCCAGCAGCCCCCCCGGTGTGCGAGTTTACACAGATACGCAGTATTTT.

The chain combines TRBV4-1 with TRBJ2-1; no definite D call. The ends were cut back, 0 bases at V and 10 bases at J, with 7 bases in the middle. This CDR3 spans 12 amino acids. Germline CDR1 MGHRA, CDR2 YSYEKL. The CDR3 DNA sequence: TGCGCCAGCAGCCAAGATCTCCGGGAGCAGTTCTTC. Amino acids: CASSQDLREQFF.

The J gene is TRBJ1-5, the V gene TRBV28, with 10 bases aligning to TRBD1. This CDR3 has 16 residues. With V trimmed by 10 bases and J by 0 bases, 9 bases remained unmatched. CDR1 and CDR2 from the germline V gene are MDHEN and SYDVKM. This CDR3 reads CATDRGLVYSNQPQHF. The DNA of the CDR3 is TGTGCCACTGACAGGGGGCTTGTTTATAGCAATCAGCCCCAGCATTTT.

This clone was recorded only once. J is TRBJ2-7 and V is TRBV2; 11 bases are shared with TRBD2. CDR3 length: 16 amino acids. Germline V gene data show CDR1 as SNHLY and CDR2 as FYNNEI. The junction had 9 bases not matched to a gene; V was cut back by 4 bases and J by 4 bases. CDR3 sequence (DNA): TGTGCCAGCAGTGTAGCGGGAGGGCCGCTTGGGTACGAGCAGTACTTC. Protein product: CASSVAGGPLGYEQYF.

This clone was seen once. V gene TRBV6-1 combines with J gene TRBJ1-3; 8 bases align to TRBD1. The length of the CDR3 is 13 residues. J lost 2 bases, V lost 10 bases, and 4 bases had no gene match. Germline CDR1 reads MNHNS; CDR2 reads SASEGT. The CDR3 nucleotides read TGTGCCACCTTGGACAGGGCTGGAAACACCATATATTTT. It translates to CATLDRAGNTIYF.

J is TRBJ2-1 and V is TRBV25-1; maybe TRBD2 (6 bases). Germline V gene sequence: CDR1 MGHDK, CDR2 SYGVNS. Trimming cost V 4 bases and J 4 bases, with 14 bases left between them. There are 15 residues in the CDR3. CDR3 in amino acids: CASSVPGTGYNEQFF. The CDR3 region has the DNA TGTGCCAGCAGTGTACCCGGGACTGGGTACAATGAGCAGTTCTTC.

The chain combines TRBV28 with TRBJ2-7; TRBD1 might be the D (5 bases). Germline CDR1 reads MDHEN; CDR2 reads SYDVKM. V shed 5 bases and J shed 3 bases, with 8 bases lying between them. The CDR3 is 12 amino acids. CDR3 sequence reads: CASSQDNYEQYF. In DNA, the CDR3 is TGTGCCAGCAGTCAGGACAACTACGAGCAGTACTTC.

This clone was observed a handful of times. The chain combines TRBV2 with TRBJ1-5; TRBD1 matches 7 bases. V shed 5 bases, J shed 6 bases, and the junction held 7 bases outside the gene matches. The CDR3 spans 14 residues. Germline V gene lookup returns CDR1 SNHLY and CDR2 FYNNEI. For the CDR3, the DNA is TGTGCCAGCAGTAAAAACAGGGGAGGTCAGCCCCAGCATTTT. Protein product: CASSKNRGGQPQHF.

The chain employs TRBV15 and TRBJ1-2; tentative D call: TRBD1 (6 bases). The CDR3 sequence is 14 residues long. V gave up 1 base and J gave up 8 bases, with 14 bases separating them. Germline CDR1 LNHNV, CDR2 YYDKDF (reference sequence). The CDR3 DNA sequence: TGTGCCACCAGCAGAGGGCAATACAGGGCGGGCTACACCTTC. Its translation is CATSRGQYRAGYTF.

The rearrangement uses TRBV4-1 and TRBJ2-5; D unresolved. Trimming cost V 3 bases and J 0 bases, with 11 bases left between them. The CDR3 loop spans 15 amino acids. The germline CDR1 and CDR2 sequences are MGHRA and YSYEKL. The chain's CDR3 is CASSHRSEYQETQYF. DNA of the CDR3: TGCGCCAGCAGCCACAGGTCAGAGTACCAAGAGACCCAGTACTTC.

The genes are TRBV7-2 and TRBJ2-3; no reliable D call. Germline values: CDR1 SGHTA, CDR2 FQGNSA. The CDR3 runs to 13 residues. V lost 4 bases to trimming and J lost 6 bases, with 11 bases between them. The CDR3 DNA is TGTGCCAGCAGCTCGCGGCCCGGGGATACGCAGTATTTT. This encodes CASSSRPGDTQYF.

The chain has TRBV5-1 and TRBJ2-7; weak D call: TRBD1 (6 bases). Germline V lookup: CDR1 SGHRS, CDR2 YFSETQ. The CDR3 extends over 14 amino acids. Trimming removed 0 bases at V and 6 bases at J, with 13 bases between. The CDR3 nucleotides read TGCGCCAGCAGCTTGGCAACAGGGATAGGCGAGCAGTACTTC. It specifies CASSLATGIGEQYF.

CDR3 DNA: TGTGCCAGCAGTTTACCCCAGGGGGCGAACACTGAAGCTTTCTTT. As protein: CASSLPQGANTEAFF. This chain connects TRBV28 to TRBJ1-1, with 8 bases aligning to TRBD1. This CDR3 region has 15 residues. Losses at the gene ends were 2 bases for V and 1 base for J; bases not matched to a gene: 3. Per germline, CDR1 MDHEN and CDR2 SYDVKM.